This T cell receptor beta chain stems from a study of CD8 T cells in acute hepatitis C reinfection (dated by TCRdb to the early 2020s). Regarding the research as a whole: The TCRbeta repertoire of CD8+ T cells specific for the HCV NS3-1073 epitope was profiled during acute infection and after viral clearance. A handful of spontaneous resolvers contributed paired acute and follow-up samples.

Via the germline V gene, CDR1 is SGHVS and CDR2 FNYEAQ. The germline ends are 6 bases apart after V is trimmed by 3 bases and J by 6 bases. Including cysteine and phenylalanine, the CDR3 has 11 amino acids. Just CDR3 DNA is preserved here, 33 bases in frame from base 1. In the paper's terms, the time point label means: naive CD8 control sorted from an acute-time-point sample. Enrolled in the Montreal Hepatitis C Cohort (HEPCO) in Canada, the donors were people who inject drugs, and these donors were followed every 3 months. Acute primary HCV infection was defined as a positive HCV RNA or antibody test that came after a negative test within the prior 24 weeks. Antibodies against CD3, CD8 and CD45RO were used for surface staining, and dead cells were excluded with an aqua fixable dye. The cohort included roughly eight spontaneous resolvers, defined as subjects with HCV RNA clearance within 24 weeks. Negative selection by means of the MACS CD8+ T cell Isolation Kit yielded CD8+ T cells from peripheral blood mononuclear cells recovered from cryopreservation by thawing. Cells were sorted on a BD FACSAria II cell sorter.

Turning to this clone: What antigen it recognizes has not been identified. The sample holds no much larger clone one base away, and base qualities are not on file.

Broader findings and caveats from the paper: NS3-1073 specific cells were too rare to sort in chronically infected subjects, so no follow-up repertoires exist for those subjects. CDR3 sequences shared with other epitopes were rare, and differing sequencing approaches may have limited exact matching. Roughly 13 public clonotypes were found regardless of outcome; one public clonotype used V04-02/J02-02. NS3-1073 specific repertoires were highly diverse, with no significant diversity differences between acute resolver, follow-up resolver and acute chronic samples. TRBV04 and TRBV06 gene families were preferentially used in all groups, and this usage was not explained by overrepresentation in the naive pool. Because bulk sequencing was performed on the TCRbeta chain only, alphabeta pairing of public clonotypes could not be determined.

Genomic DNA was extracted from FACS-sorted cells, and TCRbeta chain sequencing was performed through the commercial immunoSEQ service. In the paper's pipeline: ImmunoSEQ Analyzer software v3.0 and R v3.5.1 were the tools used to analyze the repertoire data. Only productive rearrangements were analyzed, because any sequences with stop codons or out-of-frame rearrangements were filtered out. The sequencing provider supplied the metrics for Simpson diversity, Shannon entropy, CDR3 length and nucleotide addition. Clonotypes were grouped by frequency as dominant, sub-dominant, low or lowest abundance, and most analyses excluded clonotypes below 0.1%. A CDR3 amino acid clonotype was called public when found in at least two subjects at a cumulative frequency of at least 0.5%. The source is immuneACCESS, and TCRdb retained only in-frame sequences with V and J called. Part of the clones is not carried over; for the studies checked, unresolved V genes explain less than half of this, and the remainder is unexplained. V, J and clone size are those of that table, while D and trimming were read from the DNA. This sample comprises around 36,000 clones, approximately 85% of them detected only once. The ten largest clones add up to 9.5% to 12% of the sample.

The chain links TRBV7-6 with TRBJ2-7; no D gene call is confident. The sample taken for sequencing was naive CD8+ T cells from PBMCs. The cell subset or site label for this specimen denotes: sorted total naive CD45RO-negative CD8+ T cells. The clonotype originates from a woman aged 18-29 years who spontaneously cleared hepatitis C infection. The nucleotide sequence is given as TGTGCCAGCAGCTTCTGGGGCGAGCAGTACTTC. Its protein reads: CASSFWGEQYF.